This TCR beta chain comes out of a study of post-analysis software for immune sequencing data. Study summary: Clinical courses comprised relapsing-remitting, secondary progressive and progressive-relapsing multiple sclerosis.

Study results and limitations: Comparison with controls showed significantly lower normalized Chao1 diversity in multiple sclerosis patients. Those samples that were prepared in the same batch co-clustered strongly by F measure.

This clonotype was seen a few times. What it binds is not known. Every TCR beta cDNA library bore unique molecular identifiers. TCRdb redid the calling of the PCR reads with MiXCR, one entry per CDR3 protein. The data contain fewer than 850,000 distinct CDR3 sequences, 30% of them singletons. This TCR was recovered from a girl between 10 and 17 years old with multiple sclerosis. The sequencing input was blood.

Here the CDR3 reads CASSTTLNEKLFF. In DNA form, the CDR3 reads TGTGCCAGCAGTACCACCCTTAATGAAAAACTGTTTTTT. The chain uses TRBV27 and TRBJ1-4, with D unresolved. The CDR3 is 13 residues long. CDR1 and CDR2 (germline): MNHEY, SMNVEV (reference sequence). Trimming took 5 bases from V and 4 from J, leaving 8 bases between them.